This entry lists 18 T cell receptor beta chains sequenced from one sample in a study of vaccination effects on CD4 cells after COVID-19. Using viral peptide pools, the ViraFEST assay grew out antigen-specific CD4+ T cells prior to sequencing. At the end of over 8 days of culture, CD4+ T cells were isolated. These TCRs' antigens remain unknown. Profiling relied on immunoSEQ multiplex PCR, and the TCRdb table lists in-frame clones only, not all of them. This sample has around 79,000 clones, with approximately 74% found just once. This specimen consisted of CD4+ T cells from PBMCs cultured with HCoV-229E spike peptides, obtained before COVID-19 vaccination. The receptor set was obtained from a human donor who received a COVID-19 vaccine.

This clone was recorded a few times. This chain joins TRBV6-5 and TRBJ1-5; D is uncertain. The V end lost 6 bases, the J end lost 9 bases, and 15 bases lay between the germline ends. Germline loops: CDR1 MNHEY, CDR2 SVGAGI. CDR3 length: 13 amino acids. The DNA of the CDR3 is TGTGCCAGCAGGAATACGCAGGAGGGGCCCCAGCATTTT. Its protein is CASRNTQEGPQHF.

The chain joins TRBV2 to TRBJ1-2; unclear D gene. There are 11 residues in the CDR3. CDR1 and CDR2 (germline): SNHLY, FYNNEI. The V gene lost 5 bases and the J gene lost 2 bases, with 3 bases spanning the gap. As DNA, the CDR3 is TGTGCCAGCAGTTTAAACTATGGCTACACCTTC. Its translation is CASSLNYGYTF.

CDR3: CASSFRGGVNLNTGELFF. The CDR3 bases are TGTGCCAGCAGCTTTAGGGGGGGGGTAAATTTGAACACCGGGGAGCTGTTTTTT. This sequence joins TRBV7-2 and TRBJ2-2; D is perhaps TRBD2 (7 bases). The V end lost 3 bases, the J end lost 1 base, and 18 bases lay between the germline ends. This CDR3 has 18 residues. Germline CDR1 and CDR2: SGHTA and FQGNSA.

The V and J genes are TRBV3-1 (or the pseudogene TRBV3-2) and TRBJ1-2; 7 bases fit TRBD1. V lost 0 bases to trimming and J lost 7 bases; unmatched junction nucleotides: 8. The CDR3 consists of 15 residues. CDR1 is LGHDT, CDR2 YNNKEL, per germline (reference sequence). This CDR3 is CASSQENRGRGGYTF. The CDR3, as DNA: TGTGCCAGCAGCCAAGAAAACAGGGGTCGAGGTGGCTACACCTTC.

The chain joins TRBV5-1 to TRBJ2-1; no firm D call. V lost 2 bases and J lost 4, with 7 bases in between. The CDR3 totals 13 residues. Germline-derived CDR1 and CDR2 are SGHRS and YFSETQ. CDR3 sequence reads: CASSLVGYNEQFF. DNA for the CDR3: TGCGCCAGCAGCTTAGTGGGGTACAATGAGCAGTTCTTC.

V and J are TRBV18 and TRBJ2-7; D tentatively fits TRBD1 or TRBD2 (5 bases each). V lost 4 bases, J lost 4 bases, and 17 bases lay in between. Germline lookup yields CDR1 KGHSH and CDR2 LQKENI. The CDR3 sequence is 15 residues long. CDR3 amino acids: CASSLGQGELYEQYV. For the CDR3, the DNA is TGTGCCAGCTCACTAGGGCAGGGAGAACTTTACGAGCAGTACGTC.

This clone was recorded only once. The gene calls are TRBV19 and TRBJ1-2; weak D call: TRBD1 (5 bases). Per the germline V gene, CDR1 is LNHDA and CDR2 is SQIVND (reference sequence). Between the trimmed V and J ends, which lost 8 bases and 8 bases, there was a span of 21 bases. CDR3 length: 14 residues. CDR3 sequence reads: CASDADGATRGYTF. The CDR3 nucleotides are TGTGCCAGTGATGCGGACGGGGCAACTAGAGGCTACACCTTC.

This chain joins TRBV10-2 and TRBJ2-3; D gene ambiguous. Trimming left V 6 bases short and J 6 bases short, with 7 bases between. This CDR3 has 11 amino acids. In germline, CDR1 is WSHSY, CDR2 SAAADI. CDR3 DNA: TGCGCCAGCAGCGTGGGGGATACGCAGTATTTT. It encodes CASSVGDTQYF.

The rearrangement links TRBV28 to TRBJ1-5, with D unresolved. This CDR3 is 15 amino acids long. Germline values: CDR1 MDHEN, CDR2 SYDVKM. With 3 bases removed from V and 5 bases from J, the gap between germline ends came to 14 bases. The CDR3 sequence is CASSFGSGRYQPQHF. CDR3 bases: TGTGCCAGCAGTTTTGGTTCCGGACGATATCAGCCCCAGCATTTT.

The genes are TRBV6-5 and TRBJ2-1; D perhaps matches TRBD2 (5 bases). This CDR3 has 15 amino acids. The germline V gene has CDR1 MNHEY and CDR2 SVGAGI. V lost 2 bases, J lost 1 base, and 9 bases lay in between. DNA for the CDR3: TGTGCCAGCAGTTACGAGGGCCTATCCTACAATGAGCAGTTCTTC. Amino acid sequence: CASSYEGLSYNEQFF.

V gene TRBV19 combines with J gene TRBJ2-1; 8 bases agree with TRBD2. The V and J ends lost 5 bases and 8 bases, in that order; junction bases with no gene match: 11. The CDR3 runs 15 residues. The V gene's germline CDR1 is LNHDA and CDR2 SQIVND (reference sequence). The CDR3 spells CASSSSGTRIYEQFF. In DNA form, the CDR3 reads TGTGCCAGTAGTTCCTCCGGGACTAGAATCTATGAGCAGTTCTTC.

V gene TRBV1 combines with J gene TRBJ1-5. TRBV1 is given as a pseudogene. The CDR3 sequence is 12 residues long. CDR3 coding DNA: TGCACCACTGGGACCCGCAATCAGCCCCAGCATTTT. It yields the protein CTTGTRNQPQHF.

V gene TRBV15 combines with J gene TRBJ2-3; D unclear. The CDR3 totals 15 residues. The V end was cut by 1 base, the J end by 4 bases, with 12 bases between. Germline CDR1 reads LNHNV; CDR2 reads YYDKDF (reference sequence). Here the CDR3 reads CATSRAYDRSDTQYF. CDR3 sequence (DNA): TGTGCCACCAGCAGAGCTTACGACCGGTCAGATACGCAGTATTTT.

This chain joins TRBV5-1 and TRBJ2-2, with a possible D match to TRBD1 (6 bases). CDR1 is SGHRS and CDR2 is YFSETQ in the germline V gene. The length of the CDR3 is 15 residues. Between the trimmed V and J ends, which lost 9 bases and 4 bases, there was a span of 19 bases. CDR3 amino acids: CATVFTGSTTGELFF. In DNA form, the CDR3 reads TGCGCCACCGTATTCACAGGGAGTACCACCGGGGAGCTGTTTTTT.

The chain recombines TRBV2 with TRBJ2-7; no definite D call. Trimming took 4 bases from V and 1 from J, leaving 5 bases between them. The CDR3 is made up of 12 amino acids. Germline values: CDR1 SNHLY, CDR2 FYNNEI. The CDR3 DNA sequence: TGTGCCAGCAGTGTAGGATCCTACGAGCAGTACGTC. Residues: CASSVGSYEQYV.

This clone was seen more than once but under ten times. The V and J genes are TRBV2 and TRBJ2-2, with 16 bases matching TRBD2. The CDR3 loop spans 19 amino acids. Per the germline V gene, CDR1 is SNHLY and CDR2 is FYNNEI. The junction had 7 bases not matched to a gene; V was cut back by 3 bases and J by 3 bases. CDR3 region: CASSEGLAGGRGYTGELFF. DNA of the CDR3: TGTGCCAGCAGTGAGGGACTAGCGGGGGGGCGCGGTTACACCGGGGAGCTGTTTTTT.

This clone was seen a handful of times. This chain uses TRBV19 with TRBJ1-4; TRBD1 matches at 7 bases. Germline V CDR1 and CDR2: LNHDA, SQIVND (reference sequence). Germline trimming cut 7 bases from V and 8 bases from J; bases unmatched to any gene: 10. CDR3 length: 14 residues. The CDR3 DNA is TGTGCCAGTAAGTCGAGCAGGGGGAAGGAAAAACTGTTTTTT. This sequence encodes CASKSSRGKEKLFF.

DNA for the CDR3: TGTGCCATCAGTGAGGGGTTATTAGGGCTCTCTGGAAACACCATATATTTT. Amino acids: CAISEGLLGLSGNTIYF. The chain has TRBV10-3 and TRBJ1-3; D is uncertain. Germline loops: CDR1 ENHRY, CDR2 SYGVKD. This CDR3 is built from 17 residues. V lost 2 bases and J 0 bases, leaving 14 bases between the germline ends.